The next 18 T cell receptor beta chains were all read from a single sample in a study of blood T cell repertoires in COVID-19. Libraries were prepared by immunoSEQ multiplex PCR; TCRdb keeps only in-frame clonotypes and omits some of them. The data contain more than 70,000 clones, 80% to 90% of them seen just once; the ten biggest clones take up approximately 9.3%. Material for sequencing was peripheral blood. Every receptor here comes from a man aged 50 to 59 with acute or convalescent COVID-19.

The chain has TRBV7-3 and TRBJ2-3; D possibly corresponds to TRBD1 (6 bases). The CDR3 runs 15 residues. The germline V gene has CDR1 SGHTA and CDR2 FQGTGA. Trimming cost V 3 bases and J 0 bases, with 10 bases left between them. CDR3 sequence (DNA): TGTGCCAGCAGCTTGACTCAGGGGAGCACAGATACGCAGTATTTT. Translated: CASSLTQGSTDTQYF.

V is TRBV2 and J is TRBJ2-3; 14 nucleotides match TRBD2. CDR1 and CDR2 (germline): SNHLY, FYNNEI. This CDR3 is 16 amino acids long. Trimming at V came to 8 bases and at J to 6 bases, leaving 10 bases not matched to a gene. In DNA, the CDR3 is TGTGCCAGCGGGCCCGGACTAGCGGGGGGCGCGGATACGCAGTATTTT. Protein sequence: CASGPGLAGGADTQYF.

This chain connects TRBV12-5 to TRBJ2-6, with 7 bases fitting TRBD1. CDR1 is LGHNT and CDR2 is FRNRAP in the germline V gene. The CDR3 sequence is 16 residues long. Germline trimming cut 3 bases from V and 3 bases from J; bases unmatched to any gene: 5. For the CDR3, the DNA is TGTGCTAGTGGTTTTCGAGGGGGCCGTGGGGCCAACGTCCTGACTTTC. Translated, it gives CASGFRGGRGANVLTF.

This chain joins TRBV28 and TRBJ2-3; 15 bases align to TRBD2. Germline CDR1 MDHEN, CDR2 SYDVKM. The CDR3 runs to 16 residues. V dropped 6 bases and J dropped 2; count of bases not matched to a gene: 3. CDR3 coding DNA: TGTGCCAGCAGCGGGACTAGCGGGGGGTCCACAGATACGCAGTATTTT. It specifies CASSGTSGGSTDTQYF.

The genes are TRBV19 and TRBJ2-1, with TRBD1 identical over 9 bases. The CDR3 consists of 15 residues. Trimming cost V 4 bases and J 5 bases; bases outside gene matches: 6. Germline lookup yields CDR1 LNHDA and CDR2 SQIVND (reference sequence). For the CDR3, the DNA is TGTGCCAGTAGTACCGGGACAGGGCGTGACAATGAGCAGTTCTTC. As protein: CASSTGTGRDNEQFF.

The V and J genes are TRBV7-6 and TRBJ2-1; TRBD1 aligns across 10 bases. The CDR3 has 19 residues. With 4 bases clipped from V and 0 bases from J, the junction kept 12 bases outside the gene matches. CDR1 SGHVS and CDR2 FNYEAQ come from the germline V gene. CDR3 nucleotides: TGTGCCAGCAGCTCCCGGGACAGGGGTCCTCTAAGCTCCTACAATGAGCAGTTCTTC. Its translation: CASSSRDRGPLSSYNEQFF.

The genes are TRBV9 and TRBJ1-6; D call uncertain. V shed 5 bases and J shed 12 bases, with 15 bases lying between them. Germline-derived CDR1 and CDR2 are SGDLS and YYNGEE. The CDR3 is made up of 13 amino acids. CDR3 amino acids: CASRGGVGGPLHF. In DNA form, the CDR3 reads TGTGCCAGCAGAGGCGGGGTTGGAGGACCCCTCCACTTT.

The gene calls are TRBV12-3 or TRBV12-4 and TRBJ2-7, with 7 bases matching TRBD1. The CDR3 length is 13 residues. Unmatched junction bases numbered 9, after V lost 6 bases and J lost 7 bases. CDR3 residues: CASSRGYFREQYF. The CDR3 bases are TGTGCCAGCAGCAGGGGGTATTTCAGGGAGCAGTACTTC.

The CDR3 sequence is CASSQGSGGANEKLFF. CDR3 sequence (DNA): TGTGCCAGCAGCCAAGGATCCGGAGGAGCTAATGAAAAACTGTTTTTT. The chain carries TRBV14 and TRBJ1-4; no definite D call. Germline CDR1 and CDR2: SGHDN and FVKESK. The CDR3 is 16 residues long. Trimming shortened V by 1 base and J by 3 bases, and 12 bases separated the two germline ends.

This rearrangement joins TRBV7-3 to TRBJ2-3, with 7 bases identical to TRBD1. Germline CDR1 SGHTA, CDR2 FQGTGA. The CDR3 has 16 amino acids. After removal of 0 bases from V and 0 bases from J, the junction contained 3 bases not matched to a gene. CDR3 amino acids: CASSLTGGHSTDTQYF. The CDR3 DNA reads as TGTGCCAGCAGCTTAACAGGGGGCCACAGCACAGATACGCAGTATTTT.

The chain employs TRBV7-2 and TRBJ2-5; no definite D call. Germline values: CDR1 SGHTA, CDR2 FQGNSA. V dropped 1 base and J dropped 5 bases, with 11 bases sitting between them. The CDR3 is 14 amino acids. The CDR3 is CASSLVGLGETQYF. CDR3 DNA: TGTGCCAGCAGCTTAGTCGGGTTGGGTGAGACCCAGTACTTC.

The chain combines TRBV11-3 with TRBJ2-2, with a tentative D call TRBD2 (5 bases). From germline, CDR1 is SGHNT and CDR2 YENEEA. The V end lost 1 base, the J end lost 0 bases, and 6 bases lay between the germline ends. The CDR3 is 15 residues long. The CDR3 spells CASSLGGTNTGELFF. Here the CDR3 DNA reads TGTGCCAGCAGCTTAGGAGGGACGAACACCGGGGAGCTGTTTTTT. Together with reference TRBV11-3 and TRBJ2-2, the CDR3 gives the full variable domain: EAGVVQSPRYKIIEKKQPVAFWCNPISGHNTLYWYLQNLGQGPELLIRYENEEAVDDSQLPKDRFSAERLKGVDSTLKIQPAELGDSAVYLCASSLGGTNTGELFFGEGSRLTVL.

This clone was counted once. V is TRBV6-4 and J is TRBJ2-2; weak D call: TRBD1 (5 bases). This CDR3 contains 13 residues. The ends were cut back, 6 bases at V and 4 bases at J, with 9 bases in the middle. Germline V gives CDR1 MRHNA, CDR2 SNTAGT. The CDR3 here is CASRQGPTGELFF. The CDR3 nucleotides are TGTGCCAGCAGGCAGGGCCCCACCGGGGAGCTGTTTTTT.

The rearrangement uses TRBV6-6 and TRBJ1-1; perhaps TRBD1 as D (5 bases). Trimming removed 7 bases at V and 8 bases at J, with 20 bases between. CDR3 length: 14 residues. The germline CDR1 and CDR2 sequences are MNHNY and SVGAGI (reference sequence). CDR3 DNA: TGTGCCAGCAATCCTCCAGGGCCCCAACCCGAAGCTTTCTTT. Translating gives CASNPPGPQPEAFF.

This chain joins TRBV7-8 and TRBJ2-5, with 9 bases fitting TRBD1. Germline V gene sequence: CDR1 SGHVS, CDR2 FQNEAQ. CDR3 size: 14 residues. The ends lost 5 bases at V and 4 bases at J; junction bases unmatched: 5. CDR3 amino acids: CASSMGQGGETQYF. The CDR3 DNA sequence: TGTGCCAGCAGCATGGGACAGGGCGGAGAGACCCAGTACTTC.

The V and J genes are TRBV14 and TRBJ2-3; D might be TRBD2 (6 bases). The V end was cut by 0 bases, the J end by 3 bases, with 19 bases between. This CDR3 contains 18 residues. Germline values: CDR1 SGHDN, CDR2 FVKESK. The CDR3 loop is CASSQEYGGLATTDTQYF. CDR3 DNA sequence: TGTGCCAGCAGCCAAGAGTATGGGGGTCTAGCGACTACAGATACGCAGTATTTT.

The chain uses TRBV18 and TRBJ1-2; 7 bases line up with TRBD1. Germline V lookup: CDR1 KGHSH, CDR2 LQKENI. V dropped 0 bases and J dropped 13; count of bases not matched to a gene: 11. The length of the CDR3 is 14 residues. The CDR3 is CASSPPGQGGGSTF. In nucleotides, the CDR3 is TGTGCCAGCTCACCACCGGGCCAGGGGGGTGGATCCACCTTC.

The CDR3 here is CASSLGRGLYNEQFF. For the CDR3, the DNA is TGTGCCAGCAGCTTGGGCAGGGGGCTTTACAATGAGCAGTTCTTC. The chain has TRBV7-2 and TRBJ2-1; TRBD1 matches 8 bases. The length of the CDR3 is 15 residues. CDR1 SGHTA and CDR2 FQGNSA come from the germline V gene. With V trimmed by 3 bases and J by 4 bases, 5 bases remained unmatched.